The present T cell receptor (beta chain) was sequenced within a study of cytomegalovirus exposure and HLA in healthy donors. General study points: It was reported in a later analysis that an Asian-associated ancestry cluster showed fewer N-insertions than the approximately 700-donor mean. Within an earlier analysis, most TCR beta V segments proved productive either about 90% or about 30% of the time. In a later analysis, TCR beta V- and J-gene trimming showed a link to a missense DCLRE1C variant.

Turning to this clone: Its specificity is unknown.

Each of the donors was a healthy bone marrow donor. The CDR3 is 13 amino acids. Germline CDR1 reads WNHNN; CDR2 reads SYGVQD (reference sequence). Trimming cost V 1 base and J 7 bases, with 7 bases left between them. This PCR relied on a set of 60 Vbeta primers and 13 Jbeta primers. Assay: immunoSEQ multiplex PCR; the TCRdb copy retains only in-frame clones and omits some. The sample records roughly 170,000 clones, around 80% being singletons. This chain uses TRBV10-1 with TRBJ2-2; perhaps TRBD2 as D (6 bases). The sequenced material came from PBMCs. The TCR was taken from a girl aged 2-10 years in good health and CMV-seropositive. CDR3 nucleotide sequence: TGCGCCAGCAGTGAGTTGCGGGGCGGGGAGCTGTTTTTT. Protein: CASSELRGGELFF.